Following are 2 T cell receptor beta chains from one sample sequenced in a study of radiation and T cells in renal cell carcinoma. Time point defined: baseline pretreatment blood. As for treatment: 15 Gy SBRT to primary tumor, nephrectomy 4 weeks later. TCRdb's table, derived via immunoSEQ multiplex PCR, lists solely in-frame clones and lacks some. Of 94,000 or so clones listed, approximately 83% were seen once; the top ten hold roughly 6%. The material was blood, obtained from a patient whose treatment included radiotherapy and nephrectomy. These receptor sequences come from a man aged 60 to 69 with renal cell carcinoma.

The J gene is TRBJ2-1, the V gene TRBV18; 9 positions match TRBD2. Germline-derived CDR1 and CDR2 are KGHSH and LQKENI. The CDR3 consists of 15 residues. V was clipped by 2 bases and J by 2 bases; unmatched bases: 1. The CDR3 here is CASSPTSGPYNEQFF. In DNA, the CDR3 is TGTGCCAGCTCACCAACTAGCGGGCCCTACAATGAGCAGTTCTTC.

The CDR3 reads CASSINRANTEAFF. CDR3 DNA: TGTGCCAGTAGTATTAACCGGGCGAACACTGAAGCTTTCTTT. The genes are TRBV19 and TRBJ1-1, with no clear D. V lost 3 bases to trimming and J lost 1 base, with 9 bases between them. Germline CDR1 reads LNHDA; CDR2 reads SQIVND (reference sequence). CDR3 length: 14 amino acids.